This T cell receptor (beta chain) was sequenced in a study of human thymus T cells. Overall study findings and caveats: As related research reported, thymic repertoires overlapped highly among unrelated individuals.

Clones were sequenced by immunoSEQ multiplex PCR, and TCRdb holds only the in-frame ones, with some missing. This sample yields 65,000 to 90,000 clones, of which roughly 96% are seen a single time; 0.03% to 0.035% belongs to the top ten. Thymic samples were excised during corrective heart operations. Corrective surgery for congenital heart defects was being performed on the healthy Finnish infants who served as donors. V was pared by 6 bases and J by 6 bases, with 22 bases of the junction left unmatched. This CDR3 has 18 amino acids. Germline values: CDR1 LNHNV, CDR2 YYDKDF (reference sequence). In the case of this clone: Its antigen remains unidentified.

This sequence was found in a girl less than two years old with a congenital heart defect but otherwise immunologically healthy. Material for sequencing was thymus tissue. The rearrangement links TRBV15 to TRBJ1-1; 7 bases are a match to TRBD1. CDR3 region: CATRWNNRPLTGTAEAFF. The CDR3 DNA reads as TGTGCCACCAGGTGGAACAACCGACCATTGACAGGGACGGCTGAAGCTTTCTTT.